A selection of T cell receptor beta chains follows, all from one sample in a study of cytomegalovirus exposure and HLA in healthy donors. Profiling relied on immunoSEQ multiplex PCR, and the TCRdb table lists in-frame clones only, not all of them. The sample includes tens of thousands of clones, 60% to 85% seen only once; the top ten take 22%. Source material: PBMCs. All receptors derive from a woman in her thirties or forties in good health and CMV-seropositive. The CDR3 runs from the conserved cysteine through the conserved F or W.

v_gene | CDR3aa
TRBV15 | CATSRDRGQGSGYTF
TRBV14 | CASSHGYEQYF
TRBV28 | CASTRTGGNYEQYF
TRBV27 | CASSRLAGNQPQHF
TRBV5-1 | CASSLGGQVGGEPQHF
TRBV15 | CATSRDQSSGSNETQYF
TRBV28 | CASSTTGEGVEQYF
TRBV6-5 | CASSRSRRDYEQYF
TRBV5-1 | CASSSGLAGARNTGELFF
TRBV5-1 | CASSLAGGVYNEQFF
TRBV4-2 | CASSQEPRGIGNSPLHF
TRBV5-1 | CASSFRQGVSGNTIYF
TRBV5-1 | CASSSGQGDANYGYTF
TRBV19 | CASSAGTSGAGVTQYF
TRBV18 | CASSPTSGRTQETQYF
TRBV7-9 | CASSLNSDRLQFF
TRBV4-1 | CASSPNHNTGVSYEQYF
TRBV2 | CASSEGETGIGTEAFF
TRBV7-2 | CASSLRQTGNTIYF
TRBV6-5 | CASSPDRGMNTEAFF
TRBV29-1 | CSVVKLAADEQFF
TRBV5-1 | CASSLPTPGTDTQYF
TRBV2 | CASGSDRGRQPQHF
TRBV18 | CASSPDQGGIEFF
TRBV28 | CASSFPVGTGFYEQYF
TRBV19 | CASSLLDYYGYTF
TRBV29-1 | CSVPAWSSNEKLFF
TRBV5-1 | CASSLVRQTYNEQFF
TRBV20-1 | CSASRDIQYF
TRBV30 | CAWDSVSGNTIYF
TRBV10-1 | CASSDGGLGQGVQETQYF
TRBV9 | CASSVDGASYEQYF
TRBV15 | CATSRALGTGGEKLFF
TRBV9 | CASSPGTVDNSPLHF
TRBV6-1 | CASILGGTGGTEAFF
TRBV30 | CAWSRTAPNQPQHF
TRBV30 | CAWSVSTLAFYNEQFF
TRBV28 | CASRTGPFSGNTIYF
TRBV13 | CASSLATGTYGYTF
TRBV2 | CASSRLGGYEQFF
TRBV19 | CASSIAWMREQYF
TRBV13 | CASSYGQEEKLFF
TRBV14 | CASSAQMTGNYGYTF
TRBV6-5 | CASSLGGFSGNTIYF
TRBV5-6 | CASSPTYGVGGHEQYF
TRBV28 | CASTPRGLNTEAFF
TRBV6-1 | CASSSDRRNYGYTF
TRBV7-8 | CASSLALVQNQPQHF
TRBV5-6 | CASSFWAAANYGYTF
TRBV2 | CATTLVNTEAFF